The T cell receptor beta chain under discussion was sequenced for a study of T cell repertoires in cytomegalovirus infection. In the study overall: Matching HLA type and CMV infection were both indicated by public TCR beta signatures. Findings of the study overall: The study identified carriers of CMV plus the relevant HLA from cumulative public TCR beta family frequency. There were HLA-C-restricted CMV-specific TCR beta clonotypes dominating the ex vivo response.

This clonotype has ten or more counts. Its antigen is currently unknown. TCRdb used MiXCR to reprocess the reads, holding one entry per CDR3 protein. The sample records some 180,000 distinct CDR3 sequences, more than 9% being singletons. The CDR3 has 15 residues. Trimming at V came to 6 bases and at J to 7 bases, leaving 7 bases not matched to a gene. Germline CDR1 MNHEY, CDR2 SVGEGT. The chain employs TRBV6-2 or TRBV6-3 and TRBJ2-1; TRBD2 aligns across 12 bases. Sample: PBMCs. This TCR derives from a human donor in good health (CMV status not recorded). Some clones in this sample may be carry-over from other donors' samples. The DNA of the CDR3 is TGTGCCAGCAGCGAACTAGCGGGAGGAATTAATGAGCAGTTCTTC. Its protein is CASSELAGGINEQFF.